What follows are 22 T cell receptor beta chains derived from one specimen sequenced in a study of shared clonotypes between healthy human individuals. The repertoire was sequenced with immunoSEQ multiplex PCR; TCRdb's copy has only in-frame clones and lacks some. The table records around 690,000 clones, roughly 91% of them present only once. The sample comprised memory CD8+ T cells from PBMCs. Subset: CD45RO+ cells pooled with CCR7-negative TemRA cells. The receptors were gathered from a man between 18 and 29 years old in good health. Some clones in this sample may be carry-over from other donors' samples.

The CDR3 region has the DNA TGTGCCAGCAGCTTACGACAGGGGGACACCGGGGAGCTGTTTTTT. Its protein product is CASSLRQGDTGELFF. V gene TRBV7-8 combines with J gene TRBJ2-2; 9 nucleotides match TRBD1. The CDR3 contains 15 residues. Germline lookup yields CDR1 SGHVS and CDR2 FQNEAQ. The ends lost 2 bases at V and 3 bases at J; junction bases unmatched: 1.

The chain combines TRBV27 with TRBJ1-1; D call uncertain. CDR1 and CDR2 from the germline V gene are MNHEY and SMNVEV (reference sequence). V shed 3 bases and J shed 0 bases, with 8 bases lying between them. The CDR3 is made up of 14 amino acids. CDR3 residues: CASSLSIMNTEAFF. The CDR3 DNA reads TGTGCCAGCAGTTTGTCGATCATGAACACTGAAGCTTTCTTT.

In nucleotides, the CDR3 is TGTGCCAGCAGTTTGGTCGCAGCCTCGAGCTCCTACGAGCAGTACTTC. Translation: CASSLVAASSSYEQYF. The chain uses TRBV27 and TRBJ2-7; D unclear. Germline assignment: CDR1 MNHEY and CDR2 SMNVEV (reference sequence). With 3 bases removed from V and 0 bases from J, the gap between germline ends came to 15 bases. This CDR3 is built from 16 residues.

The rearrangement links TRBV7-9 to TRBJ2-2; 16 bases map to TRBD2. Germline assignment: CDR1 SEHNR and CDR2 FQNEAQ (reference sequence). This CDR3 region has 18 residues. V was pared by 2 bases and J by 9 bases, with 9 bases of the junction left unmatched. The CDR3 reads CASSLPPGLAGGARELFF. CDR3 DNA sequence: TGTGCCAGCAGCTTACCGCCGGGACTAGCGGGAGGGGCCCGGGAGCTGTTTTTT. Complete variable domain (other parts from reference TRBV7-9 and TRBJ2-2): DTGVSQNPRHKITKRGQNVTFRCDPISEHNRLYWYRQTLGQGPEFLTYFQNEAQLEKSRLLSDRFSAERPKGSFSTLEIQRTEQGDSAMYLCASSLPPGLAGGARELFFGEGSRLTVL.

The table lists this clone with a count of one. V gene TRBV4-1 combines with J gene TRBJ2-1, with D unclear. The CDR3 runs 12 residues. Between the trimmed V and J ends, which lost 0 bases and 10 bases, there was a span of 7 bases. Germline-derived CDR1 and CDR2 are MGHRA and YSYEKL. DNA of the CDR3: TGCGCCAGCAGCCAAGATTTACGGGAGCAGTTCTTC. This encodes CASSQDLREQFF.

V is TRBV30 and J is TRBJ2-3, with a tentative D call TRBD1 (5 bases). V was cut by 3 bases and J by 2 bases, with 18 bases left in between. Germline CDR1 GTSNPN, CDR2 SVGIG (reference sequence). The CDR3 contains 16 residues. The CDR3: CAWRPTIRADTDTQYF. As DNA, the CDR3 is TGTGCCTGGAGGCCGACAATCAGGGCGGACACAGATACGCAGTATTTT.

This clone was observed once. The V gene is TRBV6-1, the J gene TRBJ2-3, with 9 bases identical to TRBD2. CDR1 is MNHNS, CDR2 SASEGT, per germline. V gave up 7 bases and J gave up 2 bases; unmatched junction bases: 4. This CDR3 region has 14 residues. The CDR3 region has the DNA TGTGCCAGCAAGACTAGCGGCTTCACAGATACGCAGTATTTT. Amino acids: CASKTSGFTDTQYF.

This clone has only one observation. DNA of the CDR3: TGTGCCAGTAGTATAGCCGGCCGGAGGGGGTACGAGCAGTACTTC. This codes for CASSIAGRRGYEQYF. The rearrangement joins TRBV19 to TRBJ2-7; D tentatively fits TRBD1 or TRBD2 (6 bases each). CDR1 LNHDA and CDR2 SQIVND come from the germline V gene (reference sequence). The CDR3 is made up of 15 amino acids. V gave up 1 base and J gave up 4 bases, with 14 bases separating them.

The chain is built from TRBV28 and TRBJ2-1; a weak D match, TRBD2 (6 bases). CDR1 and CDR2 from the germline V gene are MDHEN and SYDVKM. This CDR3 comprises 20 residues. The ends were cut back, 3 bases at V and 0 bases at J, with 24 bases in the middle. CDR3 in amino acids: CASSFERLLVGGGSYNEQFF. The CDR3 region has the DNA TGTGCCAGCAGTTTTGAACGTCTTCTCGTGGGAGGAGGCTCCTACAATGAGCAGTTCTTC. The variable domain in full, completed from reference TRBV28 and TRBJ2-1, reads DVKVTQSSRYLVKRTGEKVFLECVQDMDHENMFWYRQDPGLGLRLIYFSYDVKMKEKGDIPEGYSVSREKKERFSLILESASTNQTSMYLCASSFERLLVGGGSYNEQFFGPGTRLTVL.

The gene calls are TRBV29-1 and TRBJ2-1; 10 nucleotides agree with TRBD2. Germline loops: CDR1 SQVTM, CDR2 ANQGSEA. V gave up 0 bases and J gave up 2 bases; unmatched junction bases: 10. This CDR3 spans 18 amino acids. This chain's CDR3 is CSVEEWFEREGTYNEQFF. The CDR3 DNA is TGCAGCGTTGAAGAATGGTTTGAGCGGGAGGGCACCTACAATGAGCAGTTCTTC.

The rearrangement uses TRBV19 and TRBJ1-3; possible D gene TRBD1, 5 bases. Germline V gene sequence: CDR1 LNHDA, CDR2 SQIVND (reference sequence). The CDR3 has 14 amino acids. Trimming pared 5 bases from V and 7 bases from J, leaving 15 bases between. CDR3 nucleotide sequence: TGTGCCAGTAGTCCCCGAGGGGCGGGGAACACCATATATTTT. This translates into CASSPRGAGNTIYF.

The chain is built from TRBV5-1 and TRBJ2-4, with D maybe TRBD1 (6 bases). CDR3 length: 13 residues. Germline V CDR1 and CDR2: SGHRS, YFSETQ. V was cut by 3 bases and J by 7 bases, with 11 bases left in between. The DNA for the CDR3 is TGCGCCAGCAGCTCGCCAGGGGAGAACATTCAGTACTTC. Protein product: CASSSPGENIQYF.

CDR3 loop: CASRQLAGGPGDTGELFF. Written as DNA, the CDR3 is TGTGCCAGCAGGCAACTAGCGGGAGGGCCGGGGGACACCGGGGAGCTGTTTTTT. The chain recombines TRBV5-4 with TRBJ2-2, with 13 bases fitting TRBD2. The V and J ends lost 5 bases and 3 bases, in that order; junction bases with no gene match: 10. CDR1 is SGHNT and CDR2 is YYREEE in the germline V gene (reference sequence). The CDR3 runs 18 residues. Supplemented by reference TRBV5-4 and TRBJ2-2, the full variable domain reads ETGVTQSPTHLIKTRGQQVTLRCSSQSGHNTVSWYQQALGQGPQFIFQYYREEENGRGNFPPRFSGLQFPNYSSELNVNALELDDSALYLCASRQLAGGPGDTGELFFGEGSRLTVL.

This sequence joins TRBV27 and TRBJ2-7, with 9 bases that match TRBD1. V lost 6 bases, J lost 2 bases, and 11 bases stayed unmatched. The germline CDR1 and CDR2 sequences are MNHEY and SMNVEV (reference sequence). The CDR3 sequence is 16 residues long. CDR3 amino acids: CASRPGTGKLAYEQYF. The CDR3 DNA sequence: TGTGCCAGCAGACCCGGGACAGGGAAGCTAGCCTACGAGCAGTACTTC.

The V gene is TRBV27, the J gene TRBJ1-3, with no clear D. Trimming cost V 3 bases and J 0 bases, with 18 bases left between them. The CDR3 length is 18 residues. Germline V gene lookup returns CDR1 MNHEY and CDR2 SMNVEV (reference sequence). CDR3 residues: CASSLVAGTQYSGNTIYF. The CDR3 DNA sequence: TGTGCCAGCAGTTTGGTGGCGGGAACCCAGTACTCTGGAAACACCATATATTTT.

V usage is TRBV7-6 and J usage is TRBJ2-1; 7 positions match TRBD2. The germline V gene has CDR1 SGHVS and CDR2 FNYEAQ. J was trimmed by 9 bases and V by 6 bases; bases with no gene match: 11. The CDR3 is 14 residues long. The CDR3 protein is CASSRGREWGEQFF. In DNA form, the CDR3 reads TGTGCCAGCAGTCGAGGGAGGGAGTGGGGTGAGCAGTTCTTC.

V and J are TRBV28 and TRBJ1-2; 9 bases match TRBD1. V lost 3 bases to trimming and J lost 9 bases; unmatched junction nucleotides: 8. The CDR3 consists of 14 residues. Looked up from germline, CDR1 is MDHEN and CDR2 is SYDVKM. CDR3 DNA: TGTGCCAGCAGTTTCCCGTGGACAGGGGAGAGCTACACCTTC. The encoded protein is CASSFPWTGESYTF.

This clone has at least ten counts. This chain links TRBV5-1 with TRBJ2-1; D call uncertain. This CDR3 contains 16 residues. CDR1 is SGHRS and CDR2 is YFSETQ in the germline V gene. Between the trimmed V and J ends, which lost 0 bases and 0 bases, there was a span of 10 bases. The CDR3 DNA reads as TGCGCCAGCAGCTTGGGCACGACGAGCTCCTACAATGAGCAGTTCTTC. The encoded protein is CASSLGTTSSYNEQFF.

The gene calls are TRBV28 and TRBJ1-5, with 7 positions matching TRBD1. J lost 7 bases, V lost 3 bases, and 6 bases had no gene match. CDR3 length: 14 residues. The germline V gene has CDR1 MDHEN and CDR2 SYDVKM. The CDR3 loop reads CASSFYQGDQPQHF. Here the CDR3 DNA reads TGTGCCAGCAGTTTCTACCAGGGGGACCAGCCCCAGCATTTT.

V is TRBV27 and J is TRBJ2-1, with TRBD2 matching 9 bases. Germline CDR1 is MNHEY and CDR2 is SMNVEV (reference sequence). The ends lost 7 bases at V and 7 bases at J; junction bases unmatched: 11. The CDR3 sequence is 15 residues long. The CDR3 spells CASTSGASGKNEQFF. DNA for the CDR3: TGTGCCAGCACTTCTGGGGCTAGCGGGAAGAATGAGCAGTTCTTC.

This clone was detected only once. The chain couples TRBV19 to TRBJ2-3, with 7 bases identical to TRBD1. Germline V gives CDR1 LNHDA, CDR2 SQIVND (reference sequence). This CDR3 is built from 15 residues. J gave up 4 bases and V 4 bases, and 8 bases lay outside the gene matches. CDR3 amino acids: CASSTRGSMADTQYF. The DNA for the CDR3 is TGTGCCAGTAGTACCAGGGGGTCCATGGCAGATACGCAGTATTTT.

The rearrangement uses TRBV27 and TRBJ2-1; 10 bases are shared with TRBD1. The CDR3 totals 15 residues. The trim removed 5 bases at V and 8 bases at J, leaving 9 bases unmatched. From germline, CDR1 is MNHEY and CDR2 SMNVEV (reference sequence). The CDR3 spells CASSAGQGRRYEQFF. In DNA form, the CDR3 reads TGTGCCAGCAGTGCGGGACAGGGGCGTAGATATGAGCAGTTCTTC.